This T cell receptor (beta chain) stems from a study of beta chain features in type 1 diabetes. Study-wide results and limits: Shorter templates may be favored by PCR, equally so in patients and controls.

Sequenced material consisted of expressed TCRB transcripts (all of the isolated RNA was reverse transcribed). Method: immunoSEQ multiplex PCR; TCRdb's copy keeps in-frame clones and lacks some. The sample carries over 100,000 clones, 40% recorded once. The CDR3 spans 16 residues. The germline V gene encodes CDR1 SGHRS and CDR2 YFSETQ. Trimming cost V 4 bases and J 4 bases; bases outside gene matches: 10. This clone came up a few times. Its antigen is not known. All of the sorted populations showed purity greater than 95%. This TCR came from a woman aged 18-30 years in good health. Sequencing was done on a sample of stem cell memory CD4+ T cells from blood. The J gene is TRBJ2-1, the V gene TRBV5-1, with 8 bases that match TRBD2. The CDR3 DNA reads as TGCGCCAGCAGCCCCCTAACTAGCGGAGGGTACAATGAGCAGTTCTTC. Its translation: CASSPLTSGGYNEQFF.